A single sample gave rise to the 3 T cell receptor beta chains below, sequenced in a study of blood T cells in healthy people across ages. Sample-barcoded 5' priming and a J-beta primer mix drove a second PCR of roughly 7 to 11 cycles. Via MiXCR, TCRdb re-called the 5' RACE reads, giving one row per CDR3 protein. There are about 970,000 distinct CDR3 sequences in the sample; 45% to 60% occur only once, and around a fifth lies in the top ten. Sequencing was carried out using blood. Source of these receptors: a woman aged 55-69 years in good health.

This clonotype appeared a single time. This sequence joins TRBV28 and TRBJ2-7; D unclear. Germline V gene lookup returns CDR1 MDHEN and CDR2 SYDVKM. There are 15 residues in the CDR3. V was shortened by 2 bases and J by 2 bases, with 13 bases between the two germline ends. CDR3 nucleotides: TGTGCCAGCAGTTTACGGTTTCGGGCAACCTACGAGCAGTACTTC. This sequence encodes CASSLRFRATYEQYF. Combining the CDR3 with reference TRBV28 and TRBJ2-7 gives the whole variable domain DVKVTQSSRYLVKRTGEKVFLECVQDMDHENMFWYRQDPGLGLRLIYFSYDVKMKEKGDIPEGYSVSREKKERFSLILESASTNQTSMYLCASSLRFRATYEQYFGPGTRLTVT.

This chain joins TRBV7-9 and TRBJ2-7; the D gene is possibly TRBD2 (5 bases). CDR1 is SEHNR and CDR2 is FQNEAQ in the germline V gene (reference sequence). V was trimmed by 8 bases and J by 0 bases, leaving 11 bases between them. CDR3 length equals 13 residues. CDR3: CASLSGGSYEQYF. DNA for the CDR3: TGTGCCAGCCTCAGCGGTGGCTCCTACGAGCAGTACTTC.

DNA of the CDR3: TGTGCCAGCAGTCAACAGCCTTTCGGCGGACGAAGAGAGACCCAGTACTTC. The encoded protein is CASSQQPFGGRRETQYF. The chain is built from TRBV12-3 or TRBV12-4 and TRBJ2-7; D gene ambiguous. With the DNA end fitting TRBJ2-5 better, the J assignment may be wrong. This CDR3 comprises 17 residues.